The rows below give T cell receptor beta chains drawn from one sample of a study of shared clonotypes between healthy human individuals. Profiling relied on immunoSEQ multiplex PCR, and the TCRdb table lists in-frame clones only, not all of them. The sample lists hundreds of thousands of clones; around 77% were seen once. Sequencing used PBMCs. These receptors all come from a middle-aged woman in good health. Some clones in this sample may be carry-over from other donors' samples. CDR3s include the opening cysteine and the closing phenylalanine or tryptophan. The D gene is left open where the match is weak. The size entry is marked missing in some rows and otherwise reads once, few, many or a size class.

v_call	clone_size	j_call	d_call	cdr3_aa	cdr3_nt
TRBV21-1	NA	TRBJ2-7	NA	CASSKGEGPRPPYEQYF	TGTGCCAGCAGCAAAGGGGAGGGTCCACGGCCGCCCTACGAGCAGTACTTC
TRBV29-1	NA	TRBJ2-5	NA	CSVFSGQETQYF	TGCAGCGTCTTTAGCGGCCAAGAGACCCAGTACTTC
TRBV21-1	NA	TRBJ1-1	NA	CASSADYLNTEAFF	TGTGCCAGCAGCGCAGACTACTTGAACACTGAAGCTTTCTTT
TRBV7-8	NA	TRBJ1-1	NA	CASSLGSGNTEAFF	TGTGCCAGCAGCTTAGGATCGGGGAACACTGAAGCTTTCTTT
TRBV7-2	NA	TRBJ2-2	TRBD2	CASSSLAGGYAGELFF	TGTGCCAGCAGCTCTCTAGCGGGAGGCTATGCCGGGGAGCTGTTTTTT
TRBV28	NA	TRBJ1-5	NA	CASRKTVWGRNSNQPQHF	TGTGCCAGCAGAAAGACAGTATGGGGACGTAATAGCAATCAGCCCCAGCATTTT
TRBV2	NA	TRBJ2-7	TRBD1	CASSAWGTGPREQYF	TGTGCCAGCAGTGCATGGGGGACAGGCCCTCGCGAGCAGTACTTC
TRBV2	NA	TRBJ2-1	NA	CASSPQAVIDNEQFF	TGTGCCAGCAGTCCGCAAGCAGTTATCGACAATGAGCAGTTCTTC
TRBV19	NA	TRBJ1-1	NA	CASMQNDWYTEAFF	TGTGCCAGTATGCAGAATGATTGGTATACTGAAGCTTTCTTT
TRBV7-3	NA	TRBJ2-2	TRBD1	CASSWFGQGASGELFF	TGTGCCAGCAGCTGGTTCGGACAGGGGGCGAGCGGGGAGCTGTTTTTT
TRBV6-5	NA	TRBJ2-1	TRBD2	CASRIAGEDNEQFF	TGTGCCAGCAGGATAGCGGGAGAAGACAATGAGCAGTTCTTC
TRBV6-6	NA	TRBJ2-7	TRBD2	CASSGTSGGHSYEQYF	TGTGCCAGCAGTGGAACTAGCGGGGGTCACTCCTACGAGCAGTACTTC
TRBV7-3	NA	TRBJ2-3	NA	CASSLSGGRLRLQYF	TGTGCCAGCAGCTTGAGCGGAGGCCGTTTAAGGCTCCAGTATTTT
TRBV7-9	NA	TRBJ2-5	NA	CASSLRGQETQYF	TGTGCCAGCAGCTTAAGAGGGCAAGAGACCCAGTACTTC
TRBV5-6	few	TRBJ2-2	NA	CASSSNLLARHTGELFF	TGTGCCAGCAGCTCAAACCTTCTAGCGCGCCACACCGGGGAGCTGTTTTTT
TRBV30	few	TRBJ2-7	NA	CAWSLERAKQYF	TGTGCCTGGAGTCTCGAGAGGGCGAAGCAGTACTTC
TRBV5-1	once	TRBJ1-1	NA	CASALGTNTEAFF	TGCGCCAGTGCGCTGGGGACGAACACTGAAGCTTTCTTT
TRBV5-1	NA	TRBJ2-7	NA	CASSAMQGRGGEQYF	TGCGCCAGCAGCGCTATGCAGGGAAGGGGGGGCGAGCAGTACTTC
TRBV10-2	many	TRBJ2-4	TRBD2	CASSAGTSGFRGLAKNIQYF	TGCGCCAGCAGTGCCGGGACTAGCGGGTTCCGGGGGTTAGCCAAAAACATTCAGTACTTC
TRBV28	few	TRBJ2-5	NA	CASTPFRGVGKTQYF	TGTGCCAGCACCCCCTTTCGTGGGGTAGGGAAGACCCAGTACTTC
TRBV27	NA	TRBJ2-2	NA	CASRPTATGELFF	TGTGCCAGCAGACCGACAGCCACCGGGGAGCTGTTTTTT
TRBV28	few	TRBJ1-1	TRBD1	CASSLRDRDGSEAFF	TGTGCCAGCAGTTTAAGGGACAGGGATGGTTCTGAAGCTTTCTTT
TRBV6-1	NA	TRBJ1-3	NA	CASSEAGGRGNTIYF	TGTGCCAGCAGTGAAGCTGGAGGGCGCGGAAACACCATATATTTT
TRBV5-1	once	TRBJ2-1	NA	CASRVSGGYNEQFF	TGCGCCAGCCGGGTCTCGGGCGGGTACAATGAGCAGTTCTTC
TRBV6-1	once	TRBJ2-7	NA	CASSENGPVPSEQYF	TGTGCCAGCAGTGAAAACGGCCCGGTGCCTAGCGAGCAGTACTTC
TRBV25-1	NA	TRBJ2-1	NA	CASSEWGYNEQFF	TGTGCCAGCAGTGAATGGGGATACAATGAGCAGTTCTTC
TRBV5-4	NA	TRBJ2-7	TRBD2	CASSLDGGGNYEQYF	TGTGCCAGCAGCTTGGACGGCGGGGGGAACTACGAGCAGTACTTC
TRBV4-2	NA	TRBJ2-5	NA	CASSRIEKSETQYF	TGTGCCAGCAGCCGGATAGAGAAGTCAGAGACCCAGTACTTC
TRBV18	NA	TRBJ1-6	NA	CASSPDSGAFSSPLHF	TGTGCCAGCTCACCAGATTCGGGGGCTTTTTCTTCACCCCTCCACTTT